The T cell receptor beta chain described here comes from a study of blood T cell repertoires in COVID-19. The CDR3 is 15 amino acids. Trimming pared 0 bases from V and 4 bases from J, leaving 10 bases between. CDR1 is WNHNN and CDR2 is SYGVQD in the germline V gene (reference sequence). How the authors handled the data: By means of reference gene primer amplification, nucleated cell counts were estimated. Repertoires were generated with immunoSEQ multiplex PCR, while TCRdb's copy carries only in-frame clones and drops some. V, J and clone size reflect that table, while D and trimming were determined from the DNA. The table includes about 93,000 clones, about nine tenths detected once.

Source material: peripheral blood. The V gene is TRBV10-1, the J gene TRBJ1-3; D is unclear. This clonotype was sampled from a human donor with active COVID-19. The donor label of this sample is uncertain. CDR3 sequence: CASSESVGQGNTIYF. In DNA, the CDR3 is TGCGCCAGCAGTGAGTCGGTGGGCCAAGGAAACACCATATATTTT.